This T cell receptor (beta chain) stems from a study of cytomegalovirus exposure and HLA in healthy donors. Study at large: Per a later analysis, the 666 first-cohort and some 130 validation repertoires shared one platform.

Regarding the study as a whole: Many donors carried some public TCRs, although rarity characterized most TCR sequences. Using the classifier, cytomegalovirus status was reportedly diagnosed with high specificity and sensitivity. The tendency of first-cohort TCR clusters to co-occur in the roughly 120 validation repertoires was identified by a subsequent analysis.

A remark on this clone: Its cognate antigen is unknown. Because the CDR3's place on the DNA is in doubt, the DNA is left out and the CDR3 is given as listed by TCRdb.

Clones were read by immunoSEQ multiplex PCR, and TCRdb kept only the in-frame ones, dropping some. The sample has about 120,000 clones; roughly 89% are singletons. The CDR3 extends over 17 residues, inclusive of both ends. Sequenced input: PBMCs. The sequence was obtained from a woman under 30 in good health and CMV-seronegative. The chain recombines TRBV21-1 with TRBJ1-4; the table names TRBD1, a call not compared with the DNA. TRBV21-1 is labeled a pseudogene. The CDR3 sequence: CASSKVGTGSFREKLFF.